Sequencing of this TCR beta chain was carried out in a study of identical twins. Study results and caveats: Recombination models fit unrelated individuals' TCR alpha sharing but underestimated twins'. There was an excess of low generation probability in the out-of-frame alpha sequences that twins shared.

CDR1 is KGHSH, CDR2 LQKENI, per germline. Trimming removed 0 bases from V and 9 bases from J; junction bases left unmatched: 3. The CDR3 runs to 14 residues. There were only healthy Caucasians among the donors. Turning to this clonotype: The target antigen is unknown.

A universal primer site was added by template switching, and unique molecular identifiers were carried by the cDNA. Via MiXCR, TCRdb re-called the 5' RACE reads, giving one row per CDR3 protein. The sample yields roughly 710,000 distinct CDR3 sequences, around 5.7% seen once. The source is a young man in good health. The chain is built from TRBV18 and TRBJ2-4; 9 nucleotides line up with TRBD1. Sample: naive T cells sorted from blood. The DNA for the CDR3 is TGTGCCAGCTCACCACCGGGACAGGGAAGCATTCAGTACTTC. It encodes CASSPPGQGSIQYF.